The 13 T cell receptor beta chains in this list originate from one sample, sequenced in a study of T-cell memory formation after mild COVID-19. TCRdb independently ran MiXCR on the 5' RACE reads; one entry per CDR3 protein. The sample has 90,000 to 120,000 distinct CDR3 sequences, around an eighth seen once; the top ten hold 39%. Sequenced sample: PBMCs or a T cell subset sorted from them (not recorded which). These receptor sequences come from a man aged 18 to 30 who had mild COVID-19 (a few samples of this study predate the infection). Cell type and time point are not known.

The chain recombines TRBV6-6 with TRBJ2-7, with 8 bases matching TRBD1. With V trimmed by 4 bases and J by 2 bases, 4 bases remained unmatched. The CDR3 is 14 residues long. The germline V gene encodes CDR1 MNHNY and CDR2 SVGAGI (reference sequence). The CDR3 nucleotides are TGTGCCAGCAGTTTAGACAGGGGAACCTACGAGCAGTACTTC. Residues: CASSLDRGTYEQYF.

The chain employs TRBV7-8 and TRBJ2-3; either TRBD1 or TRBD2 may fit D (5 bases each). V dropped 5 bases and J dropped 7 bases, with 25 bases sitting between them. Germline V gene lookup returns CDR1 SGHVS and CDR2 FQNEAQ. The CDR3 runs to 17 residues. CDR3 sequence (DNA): TGTGCCAGCAGCCACCCTCTGGGCCAGGGAGTCCCCTATACGCAGTATTTT. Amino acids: CASSHPLGQGVPYTQYF.

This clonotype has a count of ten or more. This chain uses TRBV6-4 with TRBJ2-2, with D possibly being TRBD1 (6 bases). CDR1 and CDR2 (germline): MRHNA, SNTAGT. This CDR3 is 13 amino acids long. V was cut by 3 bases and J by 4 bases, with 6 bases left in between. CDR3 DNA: TGTGCCAGCAGTGAGGGGGCCACCGGGGAGCTGTTTTTT. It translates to CASSEGATGELFF.

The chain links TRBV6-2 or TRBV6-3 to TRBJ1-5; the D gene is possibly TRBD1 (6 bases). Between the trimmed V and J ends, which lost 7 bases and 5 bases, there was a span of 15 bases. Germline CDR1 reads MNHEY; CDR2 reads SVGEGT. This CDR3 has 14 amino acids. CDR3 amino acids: CASTEGGRYQPQHF. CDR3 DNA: TGTGCCAGCACGGAAGGGGGAAGGTATCAGCCCCAGCATTTT.

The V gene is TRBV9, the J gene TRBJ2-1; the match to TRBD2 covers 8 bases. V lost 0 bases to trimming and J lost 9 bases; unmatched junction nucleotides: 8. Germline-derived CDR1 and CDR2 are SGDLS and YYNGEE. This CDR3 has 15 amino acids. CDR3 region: CASSVGGGLLSEQFF. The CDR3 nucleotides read TGTGCCAGCAGCGTAGGCGGGGGGCTCCTTAGTGAGCAGTTCTTC. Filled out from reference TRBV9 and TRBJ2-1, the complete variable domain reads DSGVTQTPKHLITATGQRVTLRCSPRSGDLSVYWYQQSLDQGLQFLIQYYNGEERAKGNILERFSAQQFPDLHSELNLSSLELGDSALYFCASSVGGGLLSEQFFGPGTRLTVL.

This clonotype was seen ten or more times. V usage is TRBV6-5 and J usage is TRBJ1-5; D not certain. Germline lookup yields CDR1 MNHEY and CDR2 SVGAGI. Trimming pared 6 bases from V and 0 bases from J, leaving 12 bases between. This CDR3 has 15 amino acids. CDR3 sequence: CASSRRRNSNQPQHF. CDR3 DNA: TGTGCCAGCAGCCGTCGACGAAATAGCAATCAGCCCCAGCATTTT.

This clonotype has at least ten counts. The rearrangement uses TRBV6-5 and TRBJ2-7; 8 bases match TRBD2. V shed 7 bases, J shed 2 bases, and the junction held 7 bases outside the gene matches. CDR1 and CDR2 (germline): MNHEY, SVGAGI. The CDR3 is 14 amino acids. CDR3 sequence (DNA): TGTGCCAGCACCGGTAGCGGGGAGACCTACGAGCAGTACTTC. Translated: CASTGSGETYEQYF.

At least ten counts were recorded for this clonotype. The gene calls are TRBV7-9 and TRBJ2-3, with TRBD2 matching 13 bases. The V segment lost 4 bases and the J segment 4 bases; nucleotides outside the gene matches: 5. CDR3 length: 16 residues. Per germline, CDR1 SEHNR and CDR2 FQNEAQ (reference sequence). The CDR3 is CASSSTSGGYSDTQYF. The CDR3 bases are TGTGCCAGCAGCTCGACTAGCGGGGGGTATTCAGATACGCAGTATTTT.

CDR3: CASSFGQGAVQETQYF. The CDR3 bases are TGTGCCAGCAGTTTTGGACAGGGGGCCGTACAGGAGACCCAGTACTTC. The rearrangement links TRBV6-5 to TRBJ2-5; 11 nucleotides match TRBD1. The V gene's germline CDR1 is MNHEY and CDR2 SVGAGI. This CDR3 has 16 residues. Trimming at V came to 4 bases and at J to 5 bases, leaving 9 bases not matched to a gene.

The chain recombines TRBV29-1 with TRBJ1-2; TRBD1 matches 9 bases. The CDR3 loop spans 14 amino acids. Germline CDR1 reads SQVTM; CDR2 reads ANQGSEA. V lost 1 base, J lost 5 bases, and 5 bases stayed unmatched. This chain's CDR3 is CSVEVQGQGYGYTF. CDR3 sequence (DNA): TGCAGCGTTGAAGTCCAGGGACAGGGATATGGCTACACCTTC.

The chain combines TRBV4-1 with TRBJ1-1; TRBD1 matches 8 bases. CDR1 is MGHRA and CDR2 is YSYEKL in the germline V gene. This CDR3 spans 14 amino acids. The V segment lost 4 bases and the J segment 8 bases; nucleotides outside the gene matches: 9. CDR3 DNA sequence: TGCGCCAGCAGCCCAATTTCCGGGACAGGAGAAGCTTTCTTT. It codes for CASSPISGTGEAFF.

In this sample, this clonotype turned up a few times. The DNA for the CDR3 is TGCGCCAGCAGCCCGGGGGGGGTCACTGAAGCTTTCTTT. Translating it yields CASSPGGVTEAFF. The chain uses TRBV10-2 and TRBJ1-1; possible D gene TRBD1, 5 bases. Germline CDR1 WSHSY, CDR2 SAAADI. V lost 6 bases to trimming and J lost 4 bases, with 12 bases between them. The CDR3 is 13 residues long.

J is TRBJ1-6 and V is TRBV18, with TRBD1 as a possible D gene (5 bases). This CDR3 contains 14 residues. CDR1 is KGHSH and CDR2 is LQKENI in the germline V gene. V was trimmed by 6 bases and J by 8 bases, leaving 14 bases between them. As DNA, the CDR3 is TGTGCCAGCTCCCAAACAGGACGGGATTCACCCCTCCACTTT. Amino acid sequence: CASSQTGRDSPLHF.